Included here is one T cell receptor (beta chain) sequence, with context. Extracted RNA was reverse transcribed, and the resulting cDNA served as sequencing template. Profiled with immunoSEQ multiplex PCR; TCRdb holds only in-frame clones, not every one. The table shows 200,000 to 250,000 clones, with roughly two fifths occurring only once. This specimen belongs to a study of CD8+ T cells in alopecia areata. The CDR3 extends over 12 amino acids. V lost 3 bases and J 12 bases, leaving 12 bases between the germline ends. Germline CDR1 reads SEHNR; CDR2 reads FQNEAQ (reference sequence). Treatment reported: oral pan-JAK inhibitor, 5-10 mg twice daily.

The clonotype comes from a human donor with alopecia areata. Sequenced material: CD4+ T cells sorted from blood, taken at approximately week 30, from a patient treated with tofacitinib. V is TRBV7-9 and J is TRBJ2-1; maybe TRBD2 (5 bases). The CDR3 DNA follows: TGTGCCAGCAGCTTGTCGGGTGAGGGGCAGTTCTTC. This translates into CASSLSGEGQFF.